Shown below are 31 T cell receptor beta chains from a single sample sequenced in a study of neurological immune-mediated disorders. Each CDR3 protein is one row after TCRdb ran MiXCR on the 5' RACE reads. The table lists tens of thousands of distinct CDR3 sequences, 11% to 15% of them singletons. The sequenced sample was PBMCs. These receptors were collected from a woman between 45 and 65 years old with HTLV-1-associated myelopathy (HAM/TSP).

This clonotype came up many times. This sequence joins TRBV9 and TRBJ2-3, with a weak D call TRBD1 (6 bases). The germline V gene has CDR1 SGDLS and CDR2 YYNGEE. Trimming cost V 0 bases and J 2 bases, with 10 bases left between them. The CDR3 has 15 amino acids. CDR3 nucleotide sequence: TGTGCCAGCAGCGTAGGGGGGCACAACACAGATACGCAGTATTTT. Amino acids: CASSVGGHNTDTQYF.

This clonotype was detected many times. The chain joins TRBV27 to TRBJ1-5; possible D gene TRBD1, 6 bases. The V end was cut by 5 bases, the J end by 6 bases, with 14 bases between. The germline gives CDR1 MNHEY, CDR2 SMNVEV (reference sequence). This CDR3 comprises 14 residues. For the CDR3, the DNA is TGTGCCAGCAGTCCAGGGGTTAGTGGTCAGCCCCAGCATTTT. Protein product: CASSPGVSGQPQHF.

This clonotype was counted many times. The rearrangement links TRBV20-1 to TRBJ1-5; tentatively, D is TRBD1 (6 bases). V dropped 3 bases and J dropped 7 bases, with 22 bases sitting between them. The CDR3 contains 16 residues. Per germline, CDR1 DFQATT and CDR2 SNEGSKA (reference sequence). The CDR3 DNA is TGCAGTGCTAGGGGCCTTAGGACAGCGGGCCGGCAGCCCCAGCATTTT. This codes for CSARGLRTAGRQPQHF.

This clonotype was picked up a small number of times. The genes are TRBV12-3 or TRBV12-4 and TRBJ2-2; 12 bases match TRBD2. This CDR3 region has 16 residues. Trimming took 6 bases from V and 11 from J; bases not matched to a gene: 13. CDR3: CASRLAGGPITGELFF. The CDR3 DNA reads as TGTGCCAGCAGGCTAGCGGGGGGGCCAATAACGGGAGAGCTGTTTTTT.

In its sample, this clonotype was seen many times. The CDR3 loop is CASSSVVEGNEQFF. DNA of the CDR3: TGTGCCAGCAGTTCTGTGGTAGAGGGGAATGAGCAGTTCTTC. The chain joins TRBV6-2 or TRBV6-3 to TRBJ2-1; perhaps D is TRBD1 or TRBD2 (5 bases each). Germline loops: CDR1 MNHEY, CDR2 SVGEGT. V shed 4 bases and J shed 7 bases, with 14 bases lying between them. This CDR3 has 14 amino acids.

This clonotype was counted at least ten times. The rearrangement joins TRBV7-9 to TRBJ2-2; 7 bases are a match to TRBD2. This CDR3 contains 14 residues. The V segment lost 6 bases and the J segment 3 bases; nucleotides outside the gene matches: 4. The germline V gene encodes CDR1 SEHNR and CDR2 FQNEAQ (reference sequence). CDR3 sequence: CASSLAVDTGELFF. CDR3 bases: TGTGCCAGCAGTCTAGCGGTCGACACCGGGGAGCTGTTTTTT. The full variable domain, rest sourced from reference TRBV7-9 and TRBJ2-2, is DTGVSQNPRHKITKRGQNVTFRCDPISEHNRLYWYRQTLGQGPEFLTYFQNEAQLEKSRLLSDRFSAERPKGSFSTLEIQRTEQGDSAMYLCASSLAVDTGELFFGEGSRLTVL.

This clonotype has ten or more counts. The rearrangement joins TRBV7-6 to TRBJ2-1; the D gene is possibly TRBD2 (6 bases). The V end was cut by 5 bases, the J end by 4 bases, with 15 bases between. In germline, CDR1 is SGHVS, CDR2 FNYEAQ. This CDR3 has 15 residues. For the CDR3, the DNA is TGTGCCAGCAGCCTAGATAGCGGCGTATACAATGAGCAGTTCTTC. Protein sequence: CASSLDSGVYNEQFF.

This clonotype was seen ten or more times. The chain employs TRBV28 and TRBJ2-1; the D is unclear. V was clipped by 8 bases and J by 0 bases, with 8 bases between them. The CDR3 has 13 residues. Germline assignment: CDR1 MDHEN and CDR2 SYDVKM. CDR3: CASEGSSYNEQFF. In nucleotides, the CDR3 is TGTGCCAGCGAAGGCAGCTCCTACAATGAGCAGTTCTTC.

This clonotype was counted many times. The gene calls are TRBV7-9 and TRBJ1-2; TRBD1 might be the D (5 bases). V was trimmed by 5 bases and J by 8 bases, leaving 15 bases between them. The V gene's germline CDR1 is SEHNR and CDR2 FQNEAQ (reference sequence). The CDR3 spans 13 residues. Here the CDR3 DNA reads TGTGCCAGCAGCCCCCAGGGCGCGGGCGGCTACACCTTC. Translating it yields CASSPQGAGGYTF.

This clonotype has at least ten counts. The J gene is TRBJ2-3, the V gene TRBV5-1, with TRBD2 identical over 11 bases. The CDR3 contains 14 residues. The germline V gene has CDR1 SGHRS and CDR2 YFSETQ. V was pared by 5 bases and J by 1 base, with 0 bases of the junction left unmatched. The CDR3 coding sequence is TGCGCCAGCAGGACTAGCGGGGGCACAGATACGCAGTATTTT. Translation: CASRTSGGTDTQYF.

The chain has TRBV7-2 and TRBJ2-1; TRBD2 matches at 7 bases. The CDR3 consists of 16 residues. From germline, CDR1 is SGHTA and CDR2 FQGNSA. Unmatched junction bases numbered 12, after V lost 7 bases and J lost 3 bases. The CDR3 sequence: CASTLQGGRVYNEQFF. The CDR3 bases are TGTGCCAGCACACTCCAGGGAGGGAGGGTCTACAATGAGCAGTTCTTC. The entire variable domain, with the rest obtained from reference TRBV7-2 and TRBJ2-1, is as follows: GAGVSQSPSNKVTEKGKDVELRCDPISGHTALYWYRQSLGQGLEFLIYFQGNSAPDKSGLPSDRFSAERTGGSVSTLTIQRTQQEDSAVYLCASTLQGGRVYNEQFFGPGTRLTVL.

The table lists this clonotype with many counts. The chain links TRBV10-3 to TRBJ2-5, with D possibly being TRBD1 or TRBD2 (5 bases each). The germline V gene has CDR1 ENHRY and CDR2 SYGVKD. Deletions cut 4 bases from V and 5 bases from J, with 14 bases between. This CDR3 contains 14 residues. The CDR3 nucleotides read TGTGCCATCAGTGGCGGGCAGGGTGGGGAGACCCAGTACTTC. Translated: CAISGGQGGETQYF.

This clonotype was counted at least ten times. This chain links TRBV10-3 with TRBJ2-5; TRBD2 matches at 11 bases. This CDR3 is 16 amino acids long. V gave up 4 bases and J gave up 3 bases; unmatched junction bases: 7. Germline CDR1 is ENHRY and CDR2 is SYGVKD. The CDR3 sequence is CAISGLAGGPEETQYF. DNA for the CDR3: TGTGCCATCAGTGGCCTAGCGGGGGGCCCAGAAGAGACCCAGTACTTC.

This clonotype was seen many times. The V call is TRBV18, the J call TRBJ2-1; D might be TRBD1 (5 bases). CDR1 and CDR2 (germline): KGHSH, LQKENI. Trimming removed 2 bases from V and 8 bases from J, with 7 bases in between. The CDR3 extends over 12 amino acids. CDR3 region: CASSPTGHEQFF. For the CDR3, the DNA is TGTGCCAGCTCACCAACAGGACATGAGCAGTTCTTC.

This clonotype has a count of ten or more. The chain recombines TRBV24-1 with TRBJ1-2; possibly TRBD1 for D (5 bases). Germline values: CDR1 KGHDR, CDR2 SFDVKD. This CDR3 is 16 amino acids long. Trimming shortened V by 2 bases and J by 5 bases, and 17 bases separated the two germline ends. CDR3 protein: CATSDSKGMMEYGYTF. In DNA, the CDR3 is TGTGCCACCAGTGATTCCAAGGGGATGATGGAATATGGCTACACCTTC.

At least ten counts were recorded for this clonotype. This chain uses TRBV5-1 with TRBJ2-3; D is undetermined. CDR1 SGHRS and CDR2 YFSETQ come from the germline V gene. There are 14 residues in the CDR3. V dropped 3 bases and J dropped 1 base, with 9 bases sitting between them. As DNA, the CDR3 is TGCGCCAGCAGCTGGGCTGGGGGCACAGATACGCAGTATTTT. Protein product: CASSWAGGTDTQYF.

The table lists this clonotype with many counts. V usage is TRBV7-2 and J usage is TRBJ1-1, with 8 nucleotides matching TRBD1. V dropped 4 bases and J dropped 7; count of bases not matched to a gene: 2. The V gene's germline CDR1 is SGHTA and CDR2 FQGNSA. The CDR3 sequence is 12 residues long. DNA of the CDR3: TGTGCCAGCAGCTATGGACAGGGTGAAGCTTTCTTT. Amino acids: CASSYGQGEAFF. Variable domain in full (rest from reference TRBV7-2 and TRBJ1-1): GAGVSQSPSNKVTEKGKDVELRCDPISGHTALYWYRQSLGQGLEFLIYFQGNSAPDKSGLPSDRFSAERTGGSVSTLTIQRTQQEDSAVYLCASSYGQGEAFFGQGTRLTVV.

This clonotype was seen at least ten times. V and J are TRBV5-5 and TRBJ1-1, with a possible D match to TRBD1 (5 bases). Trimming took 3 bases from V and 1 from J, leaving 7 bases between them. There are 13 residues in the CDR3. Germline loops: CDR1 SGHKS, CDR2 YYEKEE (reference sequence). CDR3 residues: CASSWGRNTEAFF. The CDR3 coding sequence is TGTGCCAGCAGCTGGGGACGGAACACTGAAGCTTTCTTT.

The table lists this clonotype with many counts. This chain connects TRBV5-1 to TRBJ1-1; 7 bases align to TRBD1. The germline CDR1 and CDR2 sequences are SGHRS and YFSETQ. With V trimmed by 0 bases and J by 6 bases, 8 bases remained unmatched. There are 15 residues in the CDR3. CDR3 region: CASSLGDREGAEAFF. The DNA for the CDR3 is TGCGCCAGCAGCTTGGGCGACAGGGAAGGAGCTGAAGCTTTCTTT. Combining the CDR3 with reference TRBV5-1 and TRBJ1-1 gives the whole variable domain KAGVTQTPRYLIKTRGQQVTLSCSPISGHRSVSWYQQTPGQGLQFLFEYFSETQRNKGNFPGRFSGRQFSNSRSEMNVSTLELGDSALYLCASSLGDREGAEAFFGQGTRLTVV.

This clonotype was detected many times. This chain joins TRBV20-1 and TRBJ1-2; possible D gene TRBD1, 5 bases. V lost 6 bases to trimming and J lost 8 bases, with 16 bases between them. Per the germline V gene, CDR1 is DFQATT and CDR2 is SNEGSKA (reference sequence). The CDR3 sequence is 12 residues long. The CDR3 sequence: CSARDRGEGYTF. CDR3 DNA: TGCAGTGCCCGTGACCGGGGGGAAGGCTACACCTTC.

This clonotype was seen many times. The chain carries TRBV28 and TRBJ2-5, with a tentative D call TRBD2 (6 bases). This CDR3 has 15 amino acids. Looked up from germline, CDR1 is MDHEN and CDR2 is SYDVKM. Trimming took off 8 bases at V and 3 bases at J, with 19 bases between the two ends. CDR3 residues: CASSSLAGGEETQYF. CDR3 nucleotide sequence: TGTGCCAGCTCCTCTCTCGCCGGGGGAGAAGAGACCCAGTACTTC.

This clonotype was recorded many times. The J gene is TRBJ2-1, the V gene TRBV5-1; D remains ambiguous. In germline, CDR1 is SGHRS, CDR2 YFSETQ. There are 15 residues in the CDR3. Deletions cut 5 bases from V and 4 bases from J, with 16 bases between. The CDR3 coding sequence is TGCGCCAGCAGACCGAGCCGTGCTACGTACAATGAGCAGTTCTTC. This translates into CASRPSRATYNEQFF.

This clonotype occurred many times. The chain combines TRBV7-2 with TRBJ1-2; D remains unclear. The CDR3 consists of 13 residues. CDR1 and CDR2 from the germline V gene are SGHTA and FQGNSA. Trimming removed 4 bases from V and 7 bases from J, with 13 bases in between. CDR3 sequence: CASSYWSFSGYTF. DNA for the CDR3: TGTGCCAGCAGCTACTGGAGTTTTTCTGGCTACACCTTC.

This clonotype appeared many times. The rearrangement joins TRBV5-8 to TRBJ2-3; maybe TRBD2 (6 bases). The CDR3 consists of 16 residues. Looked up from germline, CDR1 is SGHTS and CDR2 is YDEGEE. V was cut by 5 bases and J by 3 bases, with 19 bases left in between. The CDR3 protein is CASRDSAGLRTDTQYF. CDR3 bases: TGTGCCAGCAGGGACTCGGCGGGGCTCAGAACAGATACGCAGTATTTT.

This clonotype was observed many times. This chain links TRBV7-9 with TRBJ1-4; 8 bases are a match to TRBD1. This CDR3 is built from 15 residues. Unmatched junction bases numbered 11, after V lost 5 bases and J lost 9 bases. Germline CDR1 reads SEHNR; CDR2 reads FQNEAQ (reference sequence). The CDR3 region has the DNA TGTGCCAGCAGCCTCGGGACAGGAGCAACTAAAAAACTGTTTTTT. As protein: CASSLGTGATKKLFF.

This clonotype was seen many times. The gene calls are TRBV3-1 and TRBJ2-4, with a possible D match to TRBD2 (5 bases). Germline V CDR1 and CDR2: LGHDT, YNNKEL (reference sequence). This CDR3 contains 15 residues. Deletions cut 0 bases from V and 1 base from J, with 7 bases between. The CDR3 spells CASSQETGAKNIQYF. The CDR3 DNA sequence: TGTGCCAGCAGCCAAGAGACGGGGGCCAAAAACATTCAGTACTTC.

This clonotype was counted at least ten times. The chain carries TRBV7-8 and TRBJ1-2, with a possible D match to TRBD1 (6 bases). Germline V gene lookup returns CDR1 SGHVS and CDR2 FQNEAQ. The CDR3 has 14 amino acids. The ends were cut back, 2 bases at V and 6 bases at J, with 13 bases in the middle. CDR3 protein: CASSLTNRAHGYTF. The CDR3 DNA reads TGTGCCAGCAGCTTAACTAACAGGGCACATGGCTACACCTTC. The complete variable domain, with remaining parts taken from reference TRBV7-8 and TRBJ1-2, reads GAGVSQSPRYKVAKRGQDVALRCDPISGHVSLFWYQQALGQGPEFLTYFQNEAQLDKSGLPSDRFFAERPEGSVSTLKIQRTQQEDSAVYLCASSLTNRAHGYTFGSGTRLTVV.

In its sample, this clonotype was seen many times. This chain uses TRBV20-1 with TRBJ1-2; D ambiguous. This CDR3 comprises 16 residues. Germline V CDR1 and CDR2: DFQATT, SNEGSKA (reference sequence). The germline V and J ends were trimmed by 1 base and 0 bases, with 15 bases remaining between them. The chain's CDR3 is CSARASGITSNYGYTF. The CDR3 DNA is TGCAGTGCTAGAGCCTCCGGGATAACTTCTAACTATGGCTACACCTTC.

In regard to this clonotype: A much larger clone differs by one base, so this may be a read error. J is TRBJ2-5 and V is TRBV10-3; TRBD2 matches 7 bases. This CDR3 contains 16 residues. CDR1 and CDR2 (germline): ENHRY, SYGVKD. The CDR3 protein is CAISEVAAGRQESQYF. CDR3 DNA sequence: TGTGCCATCAGTGAGGTGGCAGCGGGGAGGCAAGAGTCCCAGTACTTC.

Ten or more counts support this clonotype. CDR3 in amino acids: CASSSGPTGELFF. The CDR3 region has the DNA TGTGCCAGCAGTTCGGGACCGACCGGGGAGCTGTTTTTT. This chain joins TRBV12-3 or TRBV12-4 and TRBJ2-2; D may match TRBD1 or TRBD2 (5 bases each). The CDR3 is 13 residues long. Trimming stripped 4 bases from V and 5 bases from J, with 8 bases between.

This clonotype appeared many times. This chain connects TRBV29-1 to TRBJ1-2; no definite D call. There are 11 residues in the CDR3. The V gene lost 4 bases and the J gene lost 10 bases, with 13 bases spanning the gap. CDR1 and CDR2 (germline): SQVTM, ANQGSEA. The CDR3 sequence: CSVARTLDYTF. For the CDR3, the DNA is TGCAGCGTTGCTCGCACCCTCGACTACACCTTC.